This T cell receptor beta chain was captured by sequencing in a study of blood T cell repertoires in COVID-19. Study-level background: The United States, Italy and Spain supplied acute and convalescent COVID-19 samples. T cells, B-cell-depleted T cells, or PBMCs supplied cDNA or gDNA.

Original processing methods: Counts of nucleated cells, estimated from reference gene primer amplification, were obtained. Profiling relied on immunoSEQ multiplex PCR, and the TCRdb table lists in-frame clones only, not all of them. That table is the source of V, J and clone size, and D and trimming were worked out from the DNA. The data show hundreds of thousands of clones, around four fifths seen once. The CDR3 covers 16 residues. V was pared by 5 bases and J by 7 bases, with 18 bases between. CDR1 is SGHTA and CDR2 is FQGTGA in the germline V gene. This receptor was identified in a woman aged 40 to 55 with active or convalescent COVID-19. Sequenced material: peripheral blood. The chain is built from TRBV7-3 and TRBJ1-6; D is perhaps TRBD1 (5 bases). As DNA, the CDR3 is TGTGCCAGCAGCCAGGGATGGGGATTTCGGAATTCACCCCTCCACTTT. This codes for CASSQGWGFRNSPLHF. The full variable domain, in which reference TRBV7-3 and TRBJ1-6 provide the parts outside the CDR3, is GAGVSQTPSNKVTEKGKYVELRCDPISGHTALYWYRQSLGQGPEFLIYFQGTGAADDSGLPNDRFFAVRPEGSVSTLKIQRTERGDSAVYLCASSQGWGFRNSPLHFGNGTRLTVT.